The clone carrying this TCR beta chain was observed a handful of times. These data are taken from a study of blood T cell repertoires in COVID-19. Participant age was roughly 18 to 89 years, and participants resided in fewer than 25 US areas. Recovery among Cohort 3 donors was established by two negative PCRs, clearance, or symptom resolution. V lost 6 bases to trimming and J lost 0 bases; unmatched junction nucleotides: 4. CDR1 and CDR2 (germline): ENHRY, SYGVKD. The CDR3 is made up of 14 amino acids. This table comes from immunoSEQ multiplex PCR, and its TCRdb copy is limited to in-frame clones, with some not included. The sample yields around 220,000 clones, less than 90% seen once.

The receptor was derived from a woman aged 40 to 50 who had recovered from COVID-19. The chain combines TRBV10-3 with TRBJ2-5; 7 bases fit TRBD1. The sample consisted of PBMCs or T cells enriched from blood (not recorded which). The CDR3 here is CAISSGTDQETQYF. CDR3 nucleotide sequence: TGTGCCATCAGCTCCGGGACAGACCAAGAGACCCAGTACTTC.